One and the same sample provided the 3 T cell receptor beta chains below, sequenced in a study of monozygotic twins with inflammatory bowel disease. TCRdb reprocessed the 5' RACE reads and stores each CDR3 protein as one record, lacking DNA. This table holds over 110,000 distinct CDR3 sequences. The material sequenced was blood. Receptor source: a human donor with ulcerative colitis or Crohn's disease, or a healthy co-twin of an affected twin (not recorded which).

This sequence joins TRBV9 and TRBJ2-2. The CDR3 runs 13 residues. The germline gives CDR1 SGDLS, CDR2 YYNGEE. The CDR3 is CASSSSMSGELFF.

The rearrangement links TRBV5-5 to TRBJ1-6; as DNA is missing, the TRBD1 call by TCRdb cannot be tested. The CDR3 consists of 14 residues. The germline V gene has CDR1 SGHKS and CDR2 YYEKEE (reference sequence). CDR3 amino acids: CASSSGVGGSPLHF.

The chain recombines TRBV5-1 with TRBJ1-1; TCRdb calls TRBD1, which cannot be checked without DNA. Germline V gene lookup returns CDR1 SGHRS and CDR2 YFSETQ. The CDR3 loop spans 16 amino acids. This CDR3 reads CASSQSMTRENTEAFF.